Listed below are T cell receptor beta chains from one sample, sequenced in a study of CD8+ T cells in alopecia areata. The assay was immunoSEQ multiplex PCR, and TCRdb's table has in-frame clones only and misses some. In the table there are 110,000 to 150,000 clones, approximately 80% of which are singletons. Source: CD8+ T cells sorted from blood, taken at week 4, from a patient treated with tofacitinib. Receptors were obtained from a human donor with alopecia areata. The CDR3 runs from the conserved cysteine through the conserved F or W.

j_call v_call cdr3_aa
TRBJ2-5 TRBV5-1 CASRPETPTTFQETQYF
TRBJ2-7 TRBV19 CASTPGGGPYEQYF
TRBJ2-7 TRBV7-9 CASSSREGQGAFHEQYF
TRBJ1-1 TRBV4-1 CASSPRQGNTEAFF
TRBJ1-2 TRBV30 CAWSGGDGYTF
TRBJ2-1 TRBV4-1 CASSQGKGYNEQFF
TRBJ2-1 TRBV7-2 CASSLALAASYNEQFF
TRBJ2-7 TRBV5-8 CASSLDGYEQYF
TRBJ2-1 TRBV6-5 CASSPQGYNEQFF
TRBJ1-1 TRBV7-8 CASSPRMHTEAFF
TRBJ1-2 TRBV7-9 CASSSDRGMDGYTF
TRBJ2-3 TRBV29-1 CSVEDRGEGTDTQYF
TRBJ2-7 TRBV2 CASSLDGYEQYF
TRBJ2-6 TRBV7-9 CASSLYAGSGANVLTF
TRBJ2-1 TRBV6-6 CASSYSMVAAYNEQFF
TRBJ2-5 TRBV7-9 CASSSTTGQETQYF
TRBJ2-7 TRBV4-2 CASSQDGGGGPVEQYF
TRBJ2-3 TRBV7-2 CASSTRLAGDTDTQYF
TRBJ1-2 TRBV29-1 CSVEDLGTENYGYTF
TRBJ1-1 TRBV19 CASSITGNTEAFF
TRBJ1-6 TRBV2 CASSDRTGSPLHF
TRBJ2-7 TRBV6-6 CASSYSVEGFVDEQYF
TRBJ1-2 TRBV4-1 CASSRSLGQTTDYTF
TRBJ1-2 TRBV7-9 CASSSGLTQGNYGYTF
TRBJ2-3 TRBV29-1 CSVEDRSDTQYF
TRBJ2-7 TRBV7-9 CASSLTGDEQYF
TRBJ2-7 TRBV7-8 CASSLEAGGYEQYF
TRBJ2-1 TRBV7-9 CASRATVGSYNEQFF
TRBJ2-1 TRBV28 CASSLLPLATGNEQFF
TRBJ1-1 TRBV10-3 CAIAEPGEAEAFF
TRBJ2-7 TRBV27 CASSFGTAYEQYF
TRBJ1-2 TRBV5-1 CASSLGTIRDYGYTF
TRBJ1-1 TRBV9 CASSVGGGTTEAFF
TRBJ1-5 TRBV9 CASSGGRERNQPQHF
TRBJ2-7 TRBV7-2 CASSLGAGSYEQYF
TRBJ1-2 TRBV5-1 CASSLASEGLHGYTF
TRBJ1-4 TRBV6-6 CASSQPDRSNEKLFF
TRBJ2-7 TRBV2 CASLSGTENYEQYF
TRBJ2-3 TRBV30 CACRPGGFTDTQYF
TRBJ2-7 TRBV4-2 CASSQAAGGGEQYF